The clone carrying this T cell receptor beta chain is a singleton in its sample. Looked up from germline, CDR1 is LGHNA and CDR2 is YNFKEQ. The CDR3 runs to 16 residues. V lost 0 bases and J lost 5; bases outside the gene matches: 4. This sample was taken from a study of shared T cell receptors in the human thymus. Sequenced by immunoSEQ multiplex PCR; TCRdb stores in-frame clones only, minus some. Here the sample spans hundreds of thousands of clones, about 84% being singletons. The same data also went into a second study, on human thymus T cells.

The clonotype was recovered from a boy in the first two years of life with a congenital heart defect. The gene calls are TRBV4-2 and TRBJ2-1; 10 bases agree with TRBD2. The sequenced sample was thymocytes. CDR3 protein: CASSQDQREGNNEQFF. Written as DNA, the CDR3 is TGTGCCAGCAGCCAAGATCAGCGGGAGGGTAACAATGAGCAGTTCTTC.